One and the same sample provided the 26 T cell receptor beta chains below, sequenced in a study of molecular identifiers for immune sequencing clone quantification listed by TCRdb under 2018. The method behind the library was PCR. TCRdb shows the sequencer as Illumina HiSeq 4000. TCRdb ran its own pipeline on the public reads, namely fastp trimming at Q25 and MiXCR clone calling, and kept in-frame beta chains. Each record represents a unique CDR3 protein, reported with the most common genes and DNA among its rows. The sample table holds about 640,000 distinct CDR3 sequences, of which about 20% were seen once. Of the sample, 0.85% is held by the ten largest clones. The sample comprised naive CD8+ T cells from blood, with Jurkat cell RNA spiked in. Sample cell subset or site, as interpreted from the label and publication: FACS-sorted CD8+CD4-CCR7+CD45RA+ naive T cells. The receptors stem from a human donor in good health. Some libraries in this study had Jurkat cell RNA spiked in.

This clonotype was counted a single time. A read error may explain this, as a much larger clone is one base away. The chain uses TRBV6-1 and TRBJ1-3, with unresolved D. CDR1 is MNHNS and CDR2 is SASEGT in the germline V gene. The CDR3 runs 15 residues. CDR3 region: CASSEWLGSGNTMYF. In DNA, the CDR3 is TGTGCCAGCAGTGAGTGGTTGGGATCCGGAAACACCATGTATTTT.

Concerning this clonotype: One base away lies a much larger clone, so this may be a sequencing read error. The V call is TRBV30, the J call TRBJ1-1; D gene uncertain. The CDR3 spans 13 residues. Germline CDR1 reads GTSNPN; CDR2 reads SVGIG (reference sequence). The CDR3 region is CARSIDLNTEAFF. The DNA for the CDR3 is TGTGCCCGGAGTATTGACCTTAACACTGAAGCTTTCTTT. Full variable domain (remainder filled in from reference TRBV30 and TRBJ1-1): SQTIHQWPATLVQPVGSPLSLECTVEGTSNPNLYWYRQAAGRGLQLLFYSVGIGQISSEVPQNLSASRPQDRQFILSSKKLLLSDSGFYLCARSIDLNTEAFFGQGTRLTVV.

This clonotype appeared a few times. One junction end disagrees with the germline gene, perhaps due to a read error. The CDR3 region is CASSLRLAGPSSYNEQFF. CDR3 nucleotides: TGTGCCAGCAGCTTGAGGCTAGCGGGACCGAGCTCCTACAATGAGCAGTTCTTC. The rearrangement joins TRBV5-3 to TRBJ2-1; 9 bases match TRBD2. TRBV5-3 is sorted into the ORF group, with uncertain function. The CDR3 runs to 18 residues.

This clonotype was found a few times. The V gene is TRBV9, the J gene TRBJ2-2; D is unclear. The CDR3 covers 16 residues. V was shortened by 0 bases and J by 2 bases, with 11 bases between the two germline ends. Germline V gives CDR1 SGDLS, CDR2 YYNGEE. DNA of the CDR3: TGTGCCAGCAGCGTAGAAGTAAGGGTAAACACCGGGGAGCTGTTTTTT. Amino acids: CASSVEVRVNTGELFF.

Concerning this clonotype: This sequence may be a read error, since a much larger clone differs from it by one base. The CDR3: CAGSVAASPNTEAFF. CDR3 DNA: TGTGCCGGCAGCGTAGCTGCCAGCCCGAACACTGAAGCTTTCTTT. The chain employs TRBV9 and TRBJ1-1, with D uncertain. There are 15 residues in the CDR3. Germline assignment: CDR1 SGDLS and CDR2 YYNGEE.

This clonotype turned up a few times. The chain employs TRBV11-2 and TRBJ1-6, with TRBD1 as a possible D gene (6 bases). V dropped 4 bases and J dropped 9 bases, with 10 bases sitting between them. The CDR3 length is 13 residues. The germline gives CDR1 SGHAT, CDR2 FQNNGV. In DNA form, the CDR3 reads TGTGCCAGCAGCTGGGACATAGCTTCACCCCTCCACTTT. Amino acids: CASSWDIASPLHF.

The chain employs TRBV5-1 and TRBJ2-7; no reliable D call. From germline, CDR1 is SGHRS and CDR2 YFSETQ. Trimming stripped 0 bases from V and 0 bases from J, with 10 bases between. The CDR3 runs to 15 residues. The CDR3: CASSLGHRSSYEQYF. The CDR3 bases are TGCGCCAGCAGCTTGGGGCATAGGAGCTCCTACGAGCAGTACTTC.

For this clonotype: This may be a read error, as it is one base from a much larger clone. V usage is TRBV6-5 and J usage is TRBJ2-7; D possibly matches TRBD1 or TRBD2 (6 bases each). The CDR3 is made up of 13 amino acids. In germline, CDR1 is MNHEY, CDR2 SVGAGI. The chain's CDR3 is CASRPDGGYKQYF. The CDR3 nucleotides read TGTGCCAGCAGACCCGACGGGGGCTACAAGCAGTACTTC.

To note about this clonotype: A much larger clone sits a single nucleotide away, making a read error possible. V gene TRBV20-1 combines with J gene TRBJ2-5; 8 bases line up with TRBD1. In germline, CDR1 is DFQATT, CDR2 SNEGSKA (reference sequence). The CDR3 spans 15 residues. The CDR3 DNA is TGCAGTGCTAGAGTAGGACAGGGTGTCCAAGGGACCCAGTACTTC. Protein sequence: CSARVGQGVQGTQYF.

With regard to this clonotype: A much larger clone differs from this one at a single base, so this may be a read error. The V and J genes are TRBV7-9 and TRBJ1-1; no firm D call. Per germline, CDR1 SEHNR and CDR2 FQNEAQ (reference sequence). Trimming took 4 bases from V and 6 from J, leaving 12 bases between them. This CDR3 spans 13 amino acids. CDR3 DNA: TGTGCCAGCAGCTCACCAACCAACGCTGAAGCTTTCTTT. This encodes CASSSPTNAEAFF.

The chain joins TRBV11-2 to TRBJ2-3; 8 nucleotides match TRBD1. Germline values: CDR1 SGHAT, CDR2 FQNNGV. The CDR3 extends over 14 amino acids. With V trimmed by 7 bases and J by 6 bases, 9 bases remained unmatched. CDR3 bases: TGTGCCAGCACCAGGACAGGGTTTATGGATACGCAGTATTTT. As protein: CASTRTGFMDTQYF.

This clonotype was detected many times. The V and J genes are TRBV5-1 and TRBJ2-7; 10 bases fit TRBD1. The germline V gene has CDR1 SGHRS and CDR2 YFSETQ. The V and J ends lost 4 bases and 3 bases, in that order; junction bases with no gene match: 4. CDR3 length: 14 residues. CDR3 in DNA: TGCGCCAGCAGCACGGACAGGGGGTACTACGAGCAGTACTTC. Translating gives CASSTDRGYYEQYF.

To note about this clonotype: This sequence may be a read error, since a much larger clone differs from it by one base. The chain combines TRBV7-9 with TRBJ1-1; D is unclear. From germline, CDR1 is SEHNR and CDR2 FQNEAQ (reference sequence). Trimming pared 7 bases from V and 7 bases from J, leaving 13 bases between. This CDR3 region has 12 residues. The CDR3 DNA follows: TGTGCCAGCAACTCAGGACGTTTTGAAGCTTTCTTT. Protein: CASNSGRFEAFF.

The chain combines TRBV12-3 or TRBV12-4 with TRBJ2-2; either TRBD1 or TRBD2 may supply D (5 bases each). The CDR3 is 12 amino acids. The V and J ends lost 6 bases and 10 bases respectively, with 12 bases between them. CDR3 region: CASSLGPPELFF. CDR3 sequence (DNA): TGTGCCAGCAGCCTGGGACCTCCGGAGCTGTTTTTT.

This clonotype occurred many times. The chain combines TRBV6-6 with TRBJ1-5; D perhaps matches TRBD1 (5 bases). This CDR3 spans 16 amino acids. Germline loops: CDR1 MNHNY, CDR2 SVGAGI (reference sequence). V lost 8 bases and J lost 0, with 17 bases in between. The CDR3 is CASAPGPLNSNQPQHF. For the CDR3, the DNA is TGTGCCAGCGCCCCAGGGCCGTTGAATAGCAATCAGCCCCAGCATTTT.

This clonotype came up many times. This rearrangement joins TRBV4-1 to TRBJ2-3; perhaps TRBD1 as D (5 bases). The V and J ends lost 8 bases and 4 bases respectively, with 13 bases between them. Germline values: CDR1 MGHRA, CDR2 YSYEKL. The CDR3 totals 13 residues. The CDR3 here is CASGRGPADTQYF. CDR3 nucleotides: TGCGCCAGCGGTAGGGGTCCCGCAGATACGCAGTATTTT.

This clonotype was picked up many times. The chain employs TRBV4-1 and TRBJ1-2; D gene ambiguous. The V gene lost 2 bases and the J gene lost 1 base, with 11 bases spanning the gap. Germline V gene sequence: CDR1 MGHRA, CDR2 YSYEKL. The CDR3 has 15 amino acids. Here the CDR3 reads CASSQFTEINYGYTF. Written as DNA, the CDR3 is TGCGCCAGCAGCCAATTCACGGAGATTAACTATGGCTACACCTTC.

This clonotype was observed many times. This rearrangement joins TRBV5-6 to TRBJ2-7; D might be TRBD2 (6 bases). The CDR3 sequence is 11 residues long. Per germline, CDR1 SGHDT and CDR2 YYEEEE. V dropped 2 bases and J dropped 7 bases, with 7 bases sitting between them. The CDR3 loop is CASSFGGEQYF. For the CDR3, the DNA is TGTGCCAGCAGCTTCGGGGGTGAGCAGTACTTC.

This rearrangement joins TRBV10-2 to TRBJ2-7; tentatively, D is TRBD2 (5 bases). Trimming left V 3 bases short and J 3 bases short, with 12 bases between. Germline assignment: CDR1 WSHSY and CDR2 SAAADI. This CDR3 spans 14 amino acids. In nucleotides, the CDR3 is TGCGCCAGCAGTGACCGAGGGTTAGGCTACGAGCAGTACTTC. Translated, it gives CASSDRGLGYEQYF.

This clonotype was seen ten or more times. The V call is TRBV27, the J call TRBJ2-5; 8 bases are shared with TRBD2. Germline V gene sequence: CDR1 MNHEY, CDR2 SMNVEV (reference sequence). This CDR3 contains 16 residues. J was trimmed by 1 base and V by 5 bases; bases with no gene match: 9. The CDR3 protein is CASSPLGSGGQETQYF. DNA of the CDR3: TGTGCCAGCAGTCCCCTGGGAAGCGGGGGCCAAGAGACCCAGTACTTC.

This clonotype was recorded many times. The rearrangement links TRBV29-1 to TRBJ2-7; D may correspond to TRBD1 or TRBD2 (5 bases each). The CDR3 totals 13 residues. From germline, CDR1 is SQVTM and CDR2 ANQGSEA. With 5 bases removed from V and 7 bases from J, the gap between germline ends came to 18 bases. The CDR3 bases are TGCAGCGTTACCGGGACCGCCGTGGGGGAGCAGTACTTC. This encodes CSVTGTAVGEQYF.

This clonotype was seen more than once but under ten times. The V and J genes are TRBV9 and TRBJ2-1; D is unclear. Trimming took off 0 bases at V and 8 bases at J, with 6 bases between the two ends. CDR1 is SGDLS, CDR2 YYNGEE, per germline. The CDR3 length is 12 residues. CDR3 amino acids: CASSVVNDEQFF. The DNA of the CDR3 is TGTGCCAGCAGCGTAGTTAATGATGAGCAGTTCTTC.

The rearrangement uses TRBV27 and TRBJ1-1; D may be TRBD1 (5 bases). Trimming cost V 5 bases and J 6 bases, with 16 bases left between them. CDR1 is MNHEY, CDR2 SMNVEV, per germline (reference sequence). This CDR3 has 14 residues. The CDR3 is CASSRTQGPPEAFF. The CDR3 DNA follows: TGTGCCAGCAGTCGAACCCAGGGCCCCCCTGAAGCTTTCTTT.

The sample holds many counts of this clonotype. The chain uses TRBV2 and TRBJ2-3; D might be TRBD2 (5 bases). This CDR3 region has 14 residues. V was cut by 3 bases and J by 5 bases, with 12 bases left in between. CDR1 is SNHLY, CDR2 FYNNEI, per germline. CDR3 DNA: TGTGCCAGCAGTGAGGACCAACGGGGAGATACGCAGTATTTT. This sequence encodes CASSEDQRGDTQYF.

Ten or more counts support this clonotype. V gene TRBV7-9 combines with J gene TRBJ2-3, with 9 bases fitting TRBD2. CDR1 is SEHNR and CDR2 is FQNEAQ in the germline V gene (reference sequence). With V trimmed by 11 bases and J by 3 bases, 9 bases remained unmatched. The CDR3 contains 14 residues. The CDR3 DNA is TGTGCCGGACGAGTAGCGGGAGTTACAGATACGCAGTATTTT. Residues: CAGRVAGVTDTQYF.

This clonotype has a count of ten or more. The CDR3 is CASSPGWAGKDYEQYF. CDR3 nucleotides: TGCGCCAGCAGCCCCGGATGGGCGGGAAAGGACTACGAGCAGTACTTC. The V gene is TRBV5-1, the J gene TRBJ2-7, with D tentatively TRBD2 (6 bases). CDR1 and CDR2 (germline): SGHRS, YFSETQ. Trimming cost V 4 bases and J 3 bases, with 20 bases left between them. The CDR3 has 16 amino acids.